One and the same sample provided the 22 T cell receptor beta chains below, sequenced in a study of prognosis after radiotherapy for stage I lung cancer. It was by two-round multiplex PCR that TCR beta CDR3 was amplified from genomic DNA. TRBV and TRBJ genes each had their own specific primers in first-round PCR. TCRdb passed the multiplex PCR reads through MiXCR, listing each CDR3 protein once. The sample records tens of thousands of distinct CDR3 sequences, approximately 26% being singletons. Specimen: PBMCs, collected before or after stereotactic body radiation therapy (not recorded which). The source of these receptors is a donor over 45 with non-small cell lung cancer.

As regards this clonotype: A much larger clone lies a single base off, so this may be a read error. The chain uses TRBV10-3 and TRBJ1-1, with unresolved D. Germline CDR1 is ENHRY and CDR2 is SYGVKD. The CDR3 is 14 amino acids. Between the trimmed V and J ends, which lost 6 bases and 7 bases, there was a span of 18 bases. CDR3 residues: CAISQTPGGDEAFF. CDR3 in DNA: TGTGCCATCAGCCAAACCCCCGGTGGGGATGAAGCTTTCTTT.

This clonotype was observed at least ten times. This sequence joins TRBV14 and TRBJ2-2, with D hard to call. V lost 1 base and J lost 6, with 6 bases in between. Germline CDR1 and CDR2: SGHDN and FVKESK. The CDR3 has 13 residues. This CDR3 reads CASSQVPSGELFF. The CDR3, as DNA: TGTGCCAGCAGCCAAGTCCCCTCCGGGGAGCTGTTTTTT.

This clonotype has ten or more counts. This rearrangement joins TRBV28 to TRBJ2-1; TRBD2 matches 8 bases. V was pared by 5 bases and J by 3 bases, with 9 bases of the junction left unmatched. This CDR3 has 16 residues. Germline assignment: CDR1 MDHEN and CDR2 SYDVKM. The CDR3 sequence: CASSESGRGHYNEQFF. The CDR3 bases are TGTGCCAGCAGTGAAAGCGGGAGAGGCCACTACAATGAGCAGTTCTTC.

With respect to this clonotype: A far bigger clonotype differs at one base, so this is likely a read error. This CDR3 reads CTSKRTGSYEQYF. In nucleotides, the CDR3 is TGTACCAGCAAGAGGACGGGCAGCTACGAGCAGTACTTC. The V and J genes are TRBV6-8 and TRBJ2-7; D is undetermined. The CDR3 spans 13 residues. Germline V gene sequence: CDR1 MNHGY, CDR2 SAAAGT.

This clonotype was observed many times. J is TRBJ1-1 and V is TRBV5-1; no definite D call. CDR1 is SGHRS and CDR2 is YFSETQ in the germline V gene. The CDR3 runs 15 residues. Trimming pared 5 bases from V and 1 base from J, leaving 15 bases between. CDR3 coding DNA: TGCGCCAGCAGTAAAGGGTCGGGAGCGAACACTGAAGCTTTCTTT. Protein: CASSKGSGANTEAFF.

Regarding this clonotype: Possible read error: a much larger clone is one base away. The chain has TRBV5-1 and TRBJ1-1; 8 bases map to TRBD1. This CDR3 spans 15 amino acids. The germline gives CDR1 SGHRS, CDR2 YFSETQ. V was clipped by 4 bases and J by 4 bases; unmatched bases: 9. CDR3 nucleotide sequence: TGCGCCAGCAGCCCACAGGACAGGGTGCTCACTGAAGCTTTCTTT. This codes for CASSPQDRVLTEAFF.

About this clonotype itself: It may be a read error: a sequence one base away is much more abundant. The chain joins TRBV20-1 to TRBJ2-5, with D uncertain. The CDR3 runs to 13 residues. From germline, CDR1 is DFQATT and CDR2 SNEGSKA (reference sequence). The CDR3, as DNA: TGCATCTTTCCGAAATCCCCGCAAGAGACCCAGTACTTC. Translated: CIFPKSPQETQYF.

This clonotype showed up many times. The chain combines TRBV7-9 with TRBJ1-5, with D possibly matching TRBD1 (5 bases). The CDR3 has 13 residues. Germline V CDR1 and CDR2: SEHNR, FQNEAQ (reference sequence). V was clipped by 3 bases and J by 7 bases, with 10 bases between them. CDR3 sequence reads: CASSLGGLQPQHF. The CDR3 DNA reads as TGTGCCAGCAGCTTGGGGGGGTTGCAGCCCCAGCATTTT. The variable domain in full, with the rest retrieved from reference TRBV7-9 and TRBJ1-5, is DTGVSQNPRHKITKRGQNVTFRCDPISEHNRLYWYRQTLGQGPEFLTYFQNEAQLEKSRLLSDRFSAERPKGSFSTLEIQRTEQGDSAMYLCASSLGGLQPQHFGDGTRLSIL.

As concerns this clonotype: Since a much larger clone is just one base distant, this may be a read error. This rearrangement joins TRBV4-3 to TRBJ2-3, with 7 bases lining up with TRBD1. CDR1 and CDR2 from the germline V gene are LGHNA and YSLEER. The CDR3 runs to 14 residues. The CDR3 DNA sequence: TGCGCCAGCAGCCGACAGGGTTGGACAGATAAGCAGTATTTT. Its protein product is CASSRQGWTDKQYF.

This clonotype was seen at least ten times. The rearrangement links TRBV6-1 to TRBJ2-5; no clear D. CDR3 length: 15 residues. Per germline, CDR1 MNHNS and CDR2 SASEGT. Trimming stripped 7 bases from V and 5 bases from J, with 20 bases between. CDR3 in amino acids: CASTEVGRLDETQYF. The CDR3 region has the DNA TGTGCCAGCACCGAGGTAGGGCGCCTTGACGAGACCCAGTACTTC.

This clonotype showed up many times. The rearrangement joins TRBV19 to TRBJ2-2; perhaps TRBD1 as D (5 bases). The CDR3 covers 13 residues. Germline lookup yields CDR1 LNHDA and CDR2 SQIVND (reference sequence). V dropped 2 bases and J dropped 6 bases, with 7 bases sitting between them. The CDR3: CASSIQGSGELFF. CDR3 in DNA: TGTGCCAGTAGTATACAGGGTTCCGGGGAGCTGTTTTTT.

In its sample, this clonotype was seen many times. The chain carries TRBV7-9 and TRBJ1-4, with D maybe TRBD1 (6 bases). Per the germline V gene, CDR1 is SEHNR and CDR2 is FQNEAQ (reference sequence). This CDR3 comprises 14 residues. Trimming took 5 bases from V and 8 from J, leaving 15 bases between them. CDR3 DNA: TGTGCCAGCAGCGTACGGACAGTCCAGGAAAAACTGTTTTTT. Its translation: CASSVRTVQEKLFF.

This clonotype was seen at least ten times. The genes are TRBV6-5 and TRBJ2-3; 8 positions agree with TRBD2. This CDR3 is 16 amino acids long. J lost 0 bases, V lost 2 bases, and 4 bases had no gene match. The V gene's germline CDR1 is MNHEY and CDR2 SVGAGI. The CDR3 region is CASSYMRGASTDTQYF. Here the CDR3 DNA reads TGTGCCAGCAGTTACATGCGGGGGGCTAGCACAGATACGCAGTATTTT.

Many counts were recorded for this clonotype. The chain employs TRBV7-3 and TRBJ2-2; D ambiguous. The CDR3 loop spans 14 amino acids. Deletions cut 2 bases from V and 6 bases from J, with 10 bases between. Germline loops: CDR1 SGHTA, CDR2 FQGTGA. CDR3 amino acids: CASSLEVRSGELFF. The CDR3 DNA sequence: TGTGCCAGCAGCTTAGAGGTCCGCTCCGGGGAGCTGTTTTTT.

In its sample, this clonotype was seen many times. V is TRBV19 and J is TRBJ1-3; unclear D gene. Trimming removed 8 bases from V and 2 bases from J, with 13 bases in between. CDR1 is LNHDA, CDR2 SQIVND, per germline (reference sequence). The CDR3 runs 14 residues. As DNA, the CDR3 is TGTGCCAGTCATACACCTAACCCTGGAAACACCATATATTTT. This translates into CASHTPNPGNTIYF.

As for this clonotype: A much larger clone is a single base away; this may be a read error. The rearrangement joins TRBV5-1 to TRBJ1-2; D might be TRBD1 (5 bases). Germline lookup yields CDR1 SGHRS and CDR2 YFSETQ. With 1 base removed from V and 8 bases from J, the gap between germline ends came to 15 bases. The CDR3 is made up of 14 amino acids. CDR3 nucleotide sequence: TGCGCCAGCAGCTTGAACAGGTGGGAGGGAGGCTACACCTTC. Protein sequence: CASSLNRWEGGYTF.

This clonotype appeared many times. This chain links TRBV20-1 with TRBJ1-2; D call uncertain. CDR1 and CDR2 from the germline V gene are DFQATT and SNEGSKA (reference sequence). The length of the CDR3 is 10 residues. Trimming left V 7 bases short and J 8 bases short, with 11 bases between. In DNA, the CDR3 is TGCAGTGGCAAGACAAGGGGCTACACCTTC. Translating it yields CSGKTRGYTF.

The sample holds many counts of this clonotype. The V and J genes are TRBV10-3 and TRBJ2-7, with 8 bases aligning to TRBD1. The J segment lost 1 base and the V segment lost 9 bases, leaving 5 bases of the junction unmatched. The CDR3 length is 13 residues. Germline V gene data show CDR1 as ENHRY and CDR2 as SYGVKD. The CDR3 region is CAIGTGLSYEQYF. CDR3 DNA sequence: TGTGCCATAGGGACAGGTCTTTCCTACGAGCAGTACTTC.

This clonotype was seen ten or more times. V is TRBV29-1 and J is TRBJ2-3; 7 bases align to TRBD2. Germline values: CDR1 SQVTM, CDR2 ANQGSEA. This CDR3 region has 14 residues. V shed 5 bases, J shed 0 bases, and the junction held 5 bases outside the gene matches. In nucleotides, the CDR3 is TGCAGCGTTCATCAGCGGGACAGCACAGATACGCAGTATTTT. Its translation: CSVHQRDSTDTQYF.

This clonotype showed up many times. The chain uses TRBV9 and TRBJ2-3; 11 nucleotides line up with TRBD2. Germline CDR1 and CDR2: SGDLS and YYNGEE. Germline trimming cut 0 bases from V and 5 bases from J; bases unmatched to any gene: 5. The CDR3 runs 16 residues. CDR3 loop: CASSVEASGGIDTQYF. CDR3 sequence (DNA): TGTGCCAGCAGCGTAGAGGCTAGCGGGGGGATAGATACGCAGTATTTT.

This clonotype was recorded at least ten times. The chain joins TRBV4-1 to TRBJ1-3; a weak D match, TRBD1 (5 bases). This CDR3 comprises 17 residues. V dropped 3 bases and J dropped 3 bases, with 18 bases sitting between them. CDR1 is MGHRA, CDR2 YSYEKL, per germline. Here the CDR3 reads CASSHPNQGRYGNTIYF. The CDR3, as DNA: TGCGCCAGCAGCCACCCGAATCAGGGACGGTATGGAAACACCATATATTTT.

A single count supports this clonotype. Since a far larger clone is one base different, this is likely a read error. The J gene is TRBJ1-1, the V gene TRBV6-2 or TRBV6-3; D uncertain. This CDR3 is 14 amino acids long. Germline V gene lookup returns CDR1 MNHEY and CDR2 SVGEGT. The CDR3 reads CSSTLLFTSTEAFF. The CDR3 nucleotides are TGTTCCAGCACCCTCCTTTTTACCTCCACTGAAGCTTTCTTT.